A single sample gave rise to the 22 T cell receptor beta chains below, sequenced in a study of blood T cell repertoires in COVID-19. Sequencing used immunoSEQ multiplex PCR; TCRdb keeps in-frame clones, though not all of them. The sample shows tens of thousands of clones, 82% of them seen only once. Sequencing used peripheral blood. These receptors were taken from a woman aged 60-75 years with acute or convalescent COVID-19.

This clone is a singleton in its sample. The gene calls are TRBV9 and TRBJ1-5; 7 positions agree with TRBD1. This CDR3 is 15 amino acids long. Germline V gives CDR1 SGDLS, CDR2 YYNGEE. The J segment lost 7 bases and the V segment lost 3 bases, leaving 10 bases of the junction unmatched. The CDR3 nucleotides are TGTGCCAGCAGCGCATCTACAGGGGTGGGCCAGCCCCAGCATTTT. Translation: CASSASTGVGQPQHF.

The chain employs TRBV3-1 (or the pseudogene TRBV3-2) and TRBJ2-3, with TRBD1 matching over 7 bases. J was trimmed by 2 bases and V by 2 bases; bases with no gene match: 10. The length of the CDR3 is 17 residues. CDR1 is LGHDT, CDR2 YNNKEL, per germline (reference sequence). In nucleotides, the CDR3 is TGTGCCAGCAGCCAACCCCAAAGGGGGCTTCACACAGATACGCAGTATTTT. Translation gives CASSQPQRGLHTDTQYF.

This clone was seen only a few times. The rearrangement uses TRBV15 and TRBJ1-2; D gene unclear. CDR3 length: 13 residues. The V gene's germline CDR1 is LNHNV and CDR2 YYDKDF (reference sequence). V lost 1 base and J 4 bases, leaving 7 bases between the germline ends. The CDR3 protein is CATSRGEGYGYTF. CDR3 DNA sequence: TGTGCCACCAGCAGAGGCGAGGGCTATGGCTACACCTTC.

The chain combines TRBV11-2 with TRBJ1-1, with D maybe TRBD1 (5 bases). V lost 4 bases and J 5 bases, leaving 8 bases between the germline ends. The CDR3 extends over 12 amino acids. Germline CDR1 reads SGHAT; CDR2 reads FQNNGV. CDR3 loop: CASSSRGTEAFF. The CDR3, as DNA: TGTGCCAGCAGCTCTAGGGGTACTGAAGCTTTCTTT.

The gene calls are TRBV7-2 and TRBJ2-5, with D tentatively TRBD2 (6 bases). Germline V gene data show CDR1 as SGHTA and CDR2 as FQGNSA. Trimming pared 2 bases from V and 4 bases from J, leaving 11 bases between. CDR3 size: 14 residues. The CDR3 sequence is CASSLRPGGETQYF. The DNA for the CDR3 is TGTGCCAGCAGCTTACGACCCGGGGGAGAGACCCAGTACTTC.

The chain combines TRBV5-1 with TRBJ2-1, with 11 nucleotides matching TRBD2. Germline assignment: CDR1 SGHRS and CDR2 YFSETQ. The V gene end was trimmed by 1 base and the J gene end by 0 bases; junction bases not matched to a gene: 0. The CDR3 totals 16 residues. CDR3 protein: CASSLTSGSSYNEQFF. The CDR3 coding sequence is TGCGCCAGCAGCTTGACTAGCGGGAGCTCCTACAATGAGCAGTTCTTC.

V usage is TRBV7-2 and J usage is TRBJ1-2; D is undetermined. Germline V gene data show CDR1 as SGHTA and CDR2 as FQGNSA. The CDR3 has 16 residues. Trimming shortened V by 1 base and J by 4 bases, and 16 bases separated the two germline ends. The CDR3 DNA reads TGTGCCAGCAGCTTAGTAAGGAGTTTAGGCGTCTATGGCTACACCTTC. It is translated as CASSLVRSLGVYGYTF.

The genes are TRBV28 and TRBJ2-7; no clear D. With 4 bases removed from V and 3 bases from J, the gap between germline ends came to 4 bases. The CDR3 spans 11 residues. CDR1 MDHEN and CDR2 SYDVKM come from the germline V gene. CDR3 amino acids: CASSSYYEQYF. CDR3 bases: TGTGCCAGCAGTTCCTACTACGAGCAGTACTTC.

This chain uses TRBV29-1 with TRBJ1-2; the match to TRBD1 covers 7 bases. The CDR3 has 15 residues. Looked up from germline, CDR1 is SQVTM and CDR2 is ANQGSEA. V trimming: 7 bases; J trimming: 2 bases; junction bases outside the gene matches: 13. This CDR3 is CSADLDRPSNYGYTF. The CDR3 bases are TGCAGCGCCGACCTGGACAGGCCCTCCAACTATGGCTACACCTTC.

This chain joins TRBV10-3 and TRBJ2-3; possibly TRBD2 for D (6 bases). The length of the CDR3 is 15 residues. Trimming took off 1 base at V and 0 bases at J, with 8 bases between the two ends. Germline CDR1 reads ENHRY; CDR2 reads SYGVKD. The CDR3 spells CAISEWGTSTDTQYF. CDR3 DNA: TGTGCCATCAGTGAGTGGGGGACTAGCACAGATACGCAGTATTTT.

The genes are TRBV7-9 and TRBJ2-3; D is perhaps TRBD1 (5 bases). This CDR3 is built from 15 residues. Germline V gives CDR1 SEHNR, CDR2 FQNEAQ (reference sequence). V dropped 5 bases and J dropped 2 bases, with 14 bases sitting between them. As DNA, the CDR3 is TGTGCCAGCAGCGGCGGACATTTCAACACAGATACGCAGTATTTT. It codes for CASSGGHFNTDTQYF.

The chain recombines TRBV6-5 with TRBJ2-7, with D perhaps TRBD2 (6 bases). CDR3 size: 15 residues. The V gene's germline CDR1 is MNHEY and CDR2 SVGAGI. Trimming left V 0 bases short and J 5 bases short, with 14 bases between. As DNA, the CDR3 is TGTGCCAGCAGTTACTCCCGGACTACGCTTCACGAGCAGTACTTC. Its translation is CASSYSRTTLHEQYF.

This chain connects TRBV19 to TRBJ1-2, with 12 bases fitting TRBD1. The CDR3 has 18 residues. Germline V gives CDR1 LNHDA, CDR2 SQIVND (reference sequence). Trimming removed 4 bases from V and 2 bases from J; junction bases left unmatched: 11. The CDR3 DNA follows: TGTGCCAGTAGTACGTCCGGGACAGGGGGCAGGGACAACTATGGCTACACCTTC. Its protein is CASSTSGTGGRDNYGYTF.

The rearrangement uses TRBV2 and TRBJ1-5; weak D call: TRBD1 (6 bases). The CDR3 has 14 residues. Deletions cut 3 bases from V and 4 bases from J, with 10 bases between. Germline lookup yields CDR1 SNHLY and CDR2 FYNNEI. CDR3 loop: CASSDGGANQPQHF. For the CDR3, the DNA is TGTGCCAGCAGTGATGGGGGCGCGAATCAGCCCCAGCATTTT.

J is TRBJ1-1 and V is TRBV7-3; D gene ambiguous. Germline assignment: CDR1 SGHTA and CDR2 FQGTGA. CDR3 length equals 13 residues. Trimming removed 2 bases from V and 4 bases from J, with 8 bases in between. CDR3 amino acids: CASSLRATTEAFF. The CDR3 nucleotides are TGTGCCAGCAGCTTACGAGCCACCACTGAAGCTTTCTTT.

This clone was seen many times. This same CDR3 is encoded by further DNA sequences in the sample. The chain has TRBV9 and TRBJ2-2, with a tentative D call TRBD2 (5 bases). The CDR3 runs to 14 residues. In germline, CDR1 is SGDLS, CDR2 YYNGEE. The germline V and J ends were trimmed by 2 bases and 4 bases, with 9 bases remaining between them. The CDR3 loop reads CASSVAGVTGELFF. The CDR3 nucleotides read TGTGCCAGCAGCGTCGCGGGTGTCACCGGGGAGCTGTTTTTT.

The rearrangement joins TRBV7-9 to TRBJ1-6, with a tentative D call TRBD1 (5 bases). The germline V and J ends were trimmed by 2 bases and 1 base, with 12 bases remaining between them. Germline CDR1 SEHNR, CDR2 FQNEAQ (reference sequence). The CDR3 has 17 residues. For the CDR3, the DNA is TGTGCCAGCAGCTTATGGAGGGGCGAGTCCTATAATTCACCCCTCCACTTT. This gives the protein CASSLWRGESYNSPLHF.

A few counts support this clone. This sequence joins TRBV2 and TRBJ1-5, with 9 bases identical to TRBD1. The length of the CDR3 is 17 residues. Germline CDR1 and CDR2: SNHLY and FYNNEI. V was clipped by 6 bases and J by 6 bases; unmatched bases: 15. The CDR3 here is CASRSPGQGLETQPQHF. In DNA form, the CDR3 reads TGTGCCAGCAGGAGCCCGGGACAGGGTTTAGAGACTCAGCCCCAGCATTTT.

The chain employs TRBV7-3 and TRBJ1-1; D is undetermined. This CDR3 is 13 amino acids long. V lost 3 bases to trimming and J lost 0 bases, with 5 bases between them. Germline V CDR1 and CDR2: SGHTA, FQGTGA. DNA for the CDR3: TGTGCCAGCAGCTTCGGTTTGAACACTGAAGCTTTCTTT. This sequence encodes CASSFGLNTEAFF.

V is TRBV27 and J is TRBJ2-7, with 9 positions matching TRBD1. After removal of 5 bases from V and 4 bases from J, the junction contained 9 bases not matched to a gene. CDR1 and CDR2 from the germline V gene are MNHEY and SMNVEV (reference sequence). CDR3 length equals 15 residues. For the CDR3, the DNA is TGTGCCAGCAGTGTACCCGGGACAGGGCGATACGAGCAGTACTTC. Translation gives CASSVPGTGRYEQYF.

The chain uses TRBV9 and TRBJ2-3, with TRBD2 identical over 7 bases. Per germline, CDR1 SGDLS and CDR2 YYNGEE. Trimming removed 0 bases from V and 0 bases from J; junction bases left unmatched: 4. CDR3 length equals 16 residues. Here the CDR3 reads CASSVDRRGSTDTQYF. In DNA, the CDR3 is TGTGCCAGCAGCGTAGACAGGCGGGGGAGCACAGATACGCAGTATTTT.

V gene TRBV5-1 combines with J gene TRBJ2-2; 8 bases fit TRBD2. The CDR3 loop spans 17 amino acids. Losses at the gene ends were 3 bases for V and 2 bases for J; bases not matched to a gene: 9. Per germline, CDR1 SGHRS and CDR2 YFSETQ. The CDR3 DNA is TGCGCCAGCAGCTCGGGGCTAGCGGGCTTAAACACCGGGGAGCTGTTTTTT. It encodes CASSSGLAGLNTGELFF.